Below, 10 T cell receptor beta chains from the same sample are listed, as sequenced in a study of beta chain features in type 1 diabetes. Expressed TCRB transcripts were sequenced, since all the RNA that had been isolated was reverse transcribed. Repertoires were generated with immunoSEQ multiplex PCR, while TCRdb's copy carries only in-frame clones and drops some. Found here are fewer than 350,000 clones, roughly 8% of them singletons; the top ten hold roughly 1%. The source material was central memory CD4+ T cells from blood. The receptors shown here come from a young woman in good health.

This clone has a handful of counts. This could be a read error, since a much larger clone is one nucleotide away. The J gene is TRBJ1-4, the V gene TRBV7-9; D is undetermined. In germline, CDR1 is SEHNR, CDR2 FQNEAQ (reference sequence). The CDR3 sequence is 13 residues long. Deletions cut 2 bases from V and 5 bases from J, with 6 bases between. CDR3 region: CASSLQINEKLFF. CDR3 coding DNA: TGTGCCAGCAGCTTACAGATAAATGAAAAACTGTTTTTT.

This clone was recorded a few times. CDR3 residues: CASSISGNSNQPQHF. For the CDR3, the DNA is TGTGCCAGTAGTATATCAGGGAATAGCAATCAGCCCCAGCATTTT. The rearrangement uses TRBV19 and TRBJ1-5, with a tentative D call TRBD1 (5 bases). In germline, CDR1 is LNHDA, CDR2 SQIVND (reference sequence). V lost 2 bases and J 0 bases, leaving 8 bases between the germline ends. This CDR3 is built from 15 residues.

Only a few counts were recorded for this clone. J is TRBJ2-5 and V is TRBV7-9; 9 bases fit TRBD1. The CDR3 loop spans 17 amino acids. From germline, CDR1 is SEHNR and CDR2 FQNEAQ (reference sequence). Germline trimming cut 5 bases from V and 4 bases from J; bases unmatched to any gene: 14. CDR3: CASSTQTGTGFRETQYF. The DNA for the CDR3 is TGTGCCAGCAGCACCCAGACCGGGACAGGGTTCCGAGAGACCCAGTACTTC.

This rearrangement joins TRBV7-9 to TRBJ2-5; D remains unclear. V was shortened by 1 base and J by 4 bases, with 7 bases between the two germline ends. The CDR3 sequence is 13 residues long. CDR1 and CDR2 (germline): SEHNR, FQNEAQ (reference sequence). The CDR3 DNA follows: TGTGCCAGCAGCTTAGAGTCGGTAGAGACCCAGTACTTC. This encodes CASSLESVETQYF.

A few counts support this clone. The V gene is TRBV28, the J gene TRBJ2-5; 7 bases are shared with TRBD1. From germline, CDR1 is MDHEN and CDR2 SYDVKM. The CDR3 is 16 amino acids. Trimming at V came to 8 bases and at J to 3 bases, leaving 15 bases not matched to a gene. DNA of the CDR3: TGTGCCAGCTCCTCTTCCCTCACAGGGGTCGAAGAGACCCAGTACTTC. Encoded protein: CASSSSLTGVEETQYF. Supplemented by reference TRBV28 and TRBJ2-5, the full variable domain reads DVKVTQSSRYLVKRTGEKVFLECVQDMDHENMFWYRQDPGLGLRLIYFSYDVKMKEKGDIPEGYSVSREKKERFSLILESASTNQTSMYLCASSSSLTGVEETQYFGPGTRLLVL.

This sequence joins TRBV28 and TRBJ2-1, with D perhaps TRBD1 (6 bases). Germline CDR1 reads MDHEN; CDR2 reads SYDVKM. The CDR3 contains 16 residues. V was shortened by 6 bases and J by 1 base, with 16 bases between the two germline ends. CDR3: CASSYYRANSYNEQFF. The CDR3 region has the DNA TGTGCCAGCAGCTACTACAGGGCCAATTCCTACAATGAGCAGTTCTTC.

This clone has only a few counts. The V and J genes are TRBV18 and TRBJ2-1; D gene uncertain. V was trimmed by 1 base and J by 9 bases, leaving 7 bases between them. The germline gives CDR1 KGHSH, CDR2 LQKENI. The CDR3 runs to 12 residues. Here the CDR3 DNA reads TGTGCCAGCTCACCACAGAAACTTGAGCAGTTCTTC. Its protein product is CASSPQKLEQFF.

This clone was detected a few times. The chain couples TRBV18 to TRBJ1-4; weak D call: TRBD1 (5 bases). The CDR3 extends over 16 amino acids. The germline V gene has CDR1 KGHSH and CDR2 LQKENI. Deletions cut 4 bases from V and 7 bases from J, with 19 bases between. CDR3 loop: CASSQRGSWGAEKLFF. The DNA of the CDR3 is TGTGCCAGCTCACAACGGGGGAGCTGGGGTGCTGAAAAACTGTTTTTT.

This sequence joins TRBV11-2 and TRBJ1-2, with 7 bases lining up with TRBD1. Trimming at V came to 5 bases and at J to 6 bases, leaving 12 bases not matched to a gene. This CDR3 is built from 15 residues. The germline V gene encodes CDR1 SGHAT and CDR2 FQNNGV. DNA for the CDR3: TGTGCCAGCAGCCCTGACAGGGAAAGGGAGCATGGCTACACCTTC. Amino acid sequence: CASSPDREREHGYTF.

The V call is TRBV2, the J call TRBJ2-3; D is unresolved. V dropped 11 bases and J dropped 3 bases, with 15 bases sitting between them. CDR1 SNHLY and CDR2 FYNNEI come from the germline V gene. This CDR3 comprises 13 residues. The CDR3 bases are TGTGCCGGAGCAACTTTGGGGACAGATACGCAGTATTTT. This gives the protein CAGATLGTDTQYF.